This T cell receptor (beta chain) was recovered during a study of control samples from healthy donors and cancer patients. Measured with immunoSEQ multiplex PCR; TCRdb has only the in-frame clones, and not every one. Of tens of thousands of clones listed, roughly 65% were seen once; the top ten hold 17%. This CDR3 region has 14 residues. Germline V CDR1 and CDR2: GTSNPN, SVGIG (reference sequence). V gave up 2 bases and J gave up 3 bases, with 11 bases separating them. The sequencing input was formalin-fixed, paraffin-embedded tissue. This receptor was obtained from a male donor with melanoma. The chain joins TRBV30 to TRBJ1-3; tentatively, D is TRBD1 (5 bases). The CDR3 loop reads CAWSPDSLGNTIYF. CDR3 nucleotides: TGTGCCTGGAGTCCAGACAGTCTTGGAAACACCATATATTTT.